Shown below are 25 T cell receptor beta chains from a single sample sequenced in a study of beta chain features in type 1 diabetes. Study outcomes and limitations: Moderately but significantly shorter TCRB CDR3s were found in Type 1 diabetes patients in all four CD4+ subsets.

No antigen has been identified for these receptors. The isolated RNA, all of it, was reverse transcribed, so expressed TCRB transcripts were what got sequenced. Clones were read by immunoSEQ multiplex PCR, and TCRdb kept only the in-frame ones, dropping some. The table lists about 340,000 clones, about 14% of them singletons. The specimen was naive CD4+ T cells from blood. The receptor source for this set is a woman younger than 30 with type 1 diabetes.

This clone was detected a few times. The gene calls are TRBV4-3 and TRBJ2-2; TRBD2 matches at 8 bases. The trim removed 1 base at V and 1 base at J, leaving 2 bases unmatched. The germline V gene has CDR1 LGHNA and CDR2 YSLEER. The CDR3 is 16 residues long. The CDR3 is CASSQGTSKNTGELFF. Written as DNA, the CDR3 is TGCGCCAGCAGCCAAGGGACTAGCAAGAACACCGGGGAGCTGTTTTTT.

The table lists this clone with many counts. The DNA of the CDR3 is TGCGCCAGCAGTCTTTCCGGGTTAGAGACCCAGTACTTC. Residues: CASSLSGLETQYF. This chain joins TRBV23-1 and TRBJ2-5; D is ambiguous. TRBV23-1 is flagged as an ORF with uncertain function. The CDR3 totals 13 residues. The germline V and J ends were trimmed by 4 bases and 4 bases, with 10 bases remaining between them.

The gene calls are TRBV2 and TRBJ2-3; no clear D gene. This CDR3 comprises 16 residues. CDR1 SNHLY and CDR2 FYNNEI come from the germline V gene. Trimming took 2 bases from V and 0 from J, leaving 12 bases between them. CDR3 in DNA: TGTGCCAGCAGTGAATTCGCGGAACTGAGCACAGATACGCAGTATTTT. It codes for CASSEFAELSTDTQYF. The complete variable domain, with remaining parts taken from reference TRBV2 and TRBJ2-3, reads EPEVTQTPSHQVTQMGQEVILRCVPISNHLYFYWYRQILGQKVEFLVSFYNNEISEKSEIFDDQFSVERPDGSNFTLKIRSTKLEDSAMYFCASSEFAELSTDTQYFGPGTRLTVL.

This clone has more than one count but fewer than ten. The chain combines TRBV5-4 with TRBJ2-1; 11 bases fit TRBD2. Germline V gene sequence: CDR1 SGHNT, CDR2 YYREEE (reference sequence). This CDR3 has 16 residues. J lost 8 bases, V lost 0 bases, and 7 bases had no gene match. The CDR3 spells CASSLAGSGRGYEQFF. Written as DNA, the CDR3 is TGTGCCAGCAGCTTGGCGGGTAGCGGGAGGGGATATGAGCAGTTCTTC.

This clone occurred a few times. The gene calls are TRBV15 and TRBJ2-7, with D tentatively TRBD1 (5 bases). CDR1 is LNHNV, CDR2 YYDKDF, per germline (reference sequence). With 0 bases removed from V and 4 bases from J, the gap between germline ends came to 13 bases. The CDR3 runs to 15 residues. The CDR3, as DNA: TGTGCCACCAGCAGAGAATGGGCGACAGCATACGAGCAGTACTTC. It specifies CATSREWATAYEQYF.

CDR3 sequence (DNA): TGTGCCAGCTCAGCCACTAGCGGGAGCTACGAGCAGTACGTC. The encoded protein is CASSATSGSYEQYV. The chain joins TRBV18 to TRBJ2-7, with 11 positions matching TRBD2. The germline CDR1 and CDR2 sequences are KGHSH and LQKENI. V lost 5 bases and J lost 3; bases outside the gene matches: 3. This CDR3 comprises 14 residues.

This clone was detected only a few times. J is TRBJ2-1 and V is TRBV5-1, with 10 positions matching TRBD1. This CDR3 region has 15 residues. Trimming removed 2 bases from V and 6 bases from J; junction bases left unmatched: 5. CDR1 is SGHRS, CDR2 YFSETQ, per germline. The CDR3 spells CASSFSGTGVNEQFF. For the CDR3, the DNA is TGCGCCAGCAGCTTCTCCGGGACAGGGGTCAATGAGCAGTTCTTC.

This sequence joins TRBV6-1 and TRBJ2-1; 10 nucleotides match TRBD2. The CDR3 is 15 amino acids. Germline loops: CDR1 MNHNS, CDR2 SASEGT. Trimming at V came to 8 bases and at J to 6 bases, leaving 10 bases not matched to a gene. The CDR3 DNA reads TGTGCCAGCGAACCAGCGGGAGGGCCTTTCAATGAGCAGTTCTTC. Translating it yields CASEPAGGPFNEQFF.

The gene calls are TRBV7-2 and TRBJ1-5, with TRBD1 matching 8 bases. Trimming cost V 1 base and J 6 bases; bases outside gene matches: 5. This CDR3 is 15 amino acids long. Germline CDR1 is SGHTA and CDR2 is FQGNSA. The CDR3 here is CASSLVQGASQPQHF. The DNA for the CDR3 is TGTGCCAGCAGCTTAGTCCAGGGGGCGAGTCAGCCCCAGCATTTT.

Details on this clone: One end of the junction is discordant with germline, which a read error may explain. The chain joins TRBV30 to TRBJ2-1; 7 bases agree with TRBD2. Per germline, CDR1 GTSNPN and CDR2 SVGIG (reference sequence). The CDR3 totals 14 residues. The CDR3 bases are TGTGCCTGGAGTTGGGGCGGGAGCTACAGTGAGCAGTTCTTC. Translating it yields CAWSWGGSYSEQFF. Full variable domain (outside the CDR3, taken from reference TRBV30 and TRBJ2-1): SQTIHQWPATLVQPVGSPLSLECTVEGTSNPNLYWYRQAAGRGLQLLFYSVGIGQISSEVPQNLSASRPQDRQFILSSKKLLLSDSGFYLCAWSWGGSYSEQFFGPGTRLTVL.

The rearrangement links TRBV14 to TRBJ2-5; 11 nucleotides align to TRBD2. Germline V lookup: CDR1 SGHDN, CDR2 FVKESK. The CDR3 covers 15 residues. The junction had 4 bases not matched to a gene; V was cut back by 2 bases and J by 5 bases. The chain's CDR3 is CASSQLAGGGETQYF. CDR3 nucleotide sequence: TGTGCCAGCAGCCAACTAGCGGGAGGTGGGGAGACCCAGTACTTC.

The chain has TRBV4-2 and TRBJ1-1; D gene uncertain. This CDR3 comprises 13 residues. Per the germline V gene, CDR1 is LGHNA and CDR2 is YNFKEQ. The V gene lost 3 bases and the J gene lost 3 bases, with 8 bases spanning the gap. CDR3 sequence (DNA): TGTGCCAGCAGCCAGGGCAGTGACACTGAAGCTTTCTTT. It specifies CASSQGSDTEAFF.

This sequence joins TRBV30 and TRBJ2-2, with a weak D call TRBD1 (6 bases). Per germline, CDR1 GTSNPN and CDR2 SVGIG (reference sequence). The ends were cut back, 3 bases at V and 3 bases at J, with 14 bases in the middle. This CDR3 region has 15 residues. The CDR3 region has the DNA TGTGCCTGGAGGGGGACACCAGGATACACCGGGGAGCTGTTTTTT. It encodes CAWRGTPGYTGELFF. The complete variable domain, with remaining parts taken from reference TRBV30 and TRBJ2-2, reads SQTIHQWPATLVQPVGSPLSLECTVEGTSNPNLYWYRQAAGRGLQLLFYSVGIGQISSEVPQNLSASRPQDRQFILSSKKLLLSDSGFYLCAWRGTPGYTGELFFGEGSRLTVL.

In this sample, this clone turned up a few times. The chain joins TRBV29-1 to TRBJ1-5, with 7 bases fitting TRBD1. J gave up 4 bases and V 7 bases, and 10 bases lay outside the gene matches. This CDR3 contains 14 residues. Looked up from germline, CDR1 is SQVTM and CDR2 is ANQGSEA. The CDR3 sequence: CSARGRGSNQPQHF. For the CDR3, the DNA is TGCAGCGCAAGAGGCAGGGGGAGTAATCAGCCCCAGCATTTT.

V and J are TRBV19 and TRBJ2-1; no firm D call. The CDR3 is 12 residues long. Germline loops: CDR1 LNHDA, CDR2 SQIVND (reference sequence). V lost 2 bases and J lost 12, with 11 bases in between. The CDR3 loop reads CASSIPQGGQFF. As DNA, the CDR3 is TGTGCCAGTAGTATACCCCAAGGCGGGCAGTTCTTC.

This clone turned up a few times. J is TRBJ2-7 and V is TRBV10-3; TRBD1 matches at 11 bases. Germline CDR1 ENHRY, CDR2 SYGVKD. V lost 10 bases, J lost 6 bases, and 5 bases stayed unmatched. There are 12 residues in the CDR3. The DNA for the CDR3 is TGTGCCACTACCGGGACAGGGGGCGAGCAGTACGTC. This gives the protein CATTGTGGEQYV.

This clone was seen only a few times. This chain uses TRBV5-1 with TRBJ2-1; D ambiguous. This CDR3 comprises 15 residues. V lost 2 bases, J lost 10 bases, and 19 bases lay in between. Germline lookup yields CDR1 SGHRS and CDR2 YFSETQ. The CDR3 protein is CASSFPTMSQSEQFF. CDR3 bases: TGCGCCAGCAGCTTCCCTACAATGTCACAGTCGGAGCAGTTCTTC.

V is TRBV9 and J is TRBJ2-1; TRBD2 might be the D (5 bases). The CDR3 loop spans 13 amino acids. The V end lost 4 bases, the J end lost 9 bases, and 14 bases lay between the germline ends. The germline CDR1 and CDR2 sequences are SGDLS and YYNGEE. As DNA, the CDR3 is TGTGCCAGCAGCTTTCATACGGCGGGTGAGCAGTTCTTC. This translates into CASSFHTAGEQFF.

In its sample, this clone was seen a few times. The genes are TRBV5-1 and TRBJ2-5; 11 nucleotides match TRBD1. The CDR3 is 15 amino acids. CDR1 is SGHRS and CDR2 is YFSETQ in the germline V gene. V trimming: 4 bases; J trimming: 8 bases; junction bases outside the gene matches: 10. CDR3 loop: CASSPNSGQGETQYF. Here the CDR3 DNA reads TGCGCCAGCAGCCCCAACTCGGGACAGGGGGAAACCCAGTACTTC.

There are a few counts of this clone. The V call is TRBV30, the J call TRBJ2-1, with TRBD2 matching over 11 bases. The CDR3 extends over 12 amino acids. In germline, CDR1 is GTSNPN, CDR2 SVGIG (reference sequence). V shed 5 bases and J 10 bases; nucleotides not matched to a gene: 4. The CDR3 DNA follows: TGTGCCTGGGCTAGCGGGAGGAGGGAGCAGTTCTTC. As protein: CAWASGRREQFF.

This clone was picked up a small number of times. J is TRBJ2-7 and V is TRBV5-4, with 14 bases that match TRBD2. V lost 4 bases and J lost 4; bases outside the gene matches: 4. The CDR3 consists of 15 residues. From germline, CDR1 is SGHNT and CDR2 YYREEE (reference sequence). CDR3 sequence reads: CASSIGLAGGYEQYV. For the CDR3, the DNA is TGTGCCAGCAGCATAGGACTAGCGGGAGGATACGAGCAGTACGTC.

This clone was observed a handful of times. CDR3 bases: TGTGCCTGGAGTAGCAGGGGCAATCAGCCCCAGCATTTT. Amino acid sequence: CAWSSRGNQPQHF. V is TRBV30 and J is TRBJ1-5; tentatively, D is TRBD1 (5 bases). The germline CDR1 and CDR2 sequences are GTSNPN and SVGIG (reference sequence). Deletions cut 2 bases from V and 2 bases from J, with 7 bases between. The CDR3 is 13 residues long.

In this sample, this clone turned up once. This chain links TRBV5-1 with TRBJ2-5; TRBD2 matches at 8 bases. Trimming cost V 1 base and J 4 bases; bases outside gene matches: 12. The CDR3 is 17 residues long. Germline values: CDR1 SGHRS, CDR2 YFSETQ. The CDR3 loop reads CASSLRVGGRQRETQYF. The DNA of the CDR3 is TGCGCCAGCAGCTTGCGAGTTGGCGGGAGGCAACGAGAGACCCAGTACTTC.

J is TRBJ2-7 and V is TRBV7-2; possibly TRBD2 for D (7 bases). Germline V gene lookup returns CDR1 SGHTA and CDR2 FQGNSA. This CDR3 is 15 amino acids long. V was pared by 1 base and J by 2 bases, with 12 bases between. The chain's CDR3 is CASSLVERDTYEQYF. CDR3 sequence (DNA): TGTGCCAGCAGCTTAGTCGAGCGGGACACCTACGAGCAGTACTTC.

The chain couples TRBV14 to TRBJ1-1; D is ambiguous. The CDR3 length is 12 residues. Deletions cut 6 bases from V and 6 bases from J, with 11 bases between. CDR1 is SGHDN and CDR2 is FVKESK in the germline V gene. CDR3 residues: CASRLGWAEAFF. CDR3 bases: TGTGCCAGCAGGCTCGGGTGGGCTGAAGCTTTCTTT. The full variable domain, in which reference TRBV14 and TRBJ1-1 provide the parts outside the CDR3, is EAGVTQFPSHSVIEKGQTVTLRCDPISGHDNLYWYRRVMGKEIKFLLHFVKESKQDESGMPNNRFLAERTGGTYSTLKVQPAELEDSGVYFCASRLGWAEAFFGQGTRLTVV.